The clone carrying this TCR beta chain is large in the sample. The source of the sample is a study of blood T cell repertoires in COVID-19. The overall study: Both acute and convalescent COVID-19 samples were obtained from the United States, Italy and Spain. From T cells, B-cell-depleted T cells, or PBMCs came the material, which was cDNA or gDNA.

V was clipped by 2 bases and J by 4 bases, with 8 bases between them. The CDR3 is made up of 13 amino acids. Germline loops: CDR1 MNHEY, CDR2 SMNVEV (reference sequence). Per the original data handling: Reference gene primer amplification gave estimated nucleated cell counts. TCRdb's copy holds only in-frame clones and misses some; the assay was immunoSEQ multiplex PCR. That table gives V, J and clone size, and the DNA gave D and trimming. The data show 14,000 or so clones, with less than 90% seen just once and roughly 15% held by the top ten. The clonotype originates from a human donor in a cohort sampled during active COVID-19. The chain carries TRBV27 and TRBJ1-2, with D possibly being TRBD1 (6 bases). Sequencing was carried out using peripheral blood. Here the CDR3 DNA reads TGTGCCAGCAGTTTAACAGGGTTCTATGGCTACACCTTC. This codes for CASSLTGFYGYTF.